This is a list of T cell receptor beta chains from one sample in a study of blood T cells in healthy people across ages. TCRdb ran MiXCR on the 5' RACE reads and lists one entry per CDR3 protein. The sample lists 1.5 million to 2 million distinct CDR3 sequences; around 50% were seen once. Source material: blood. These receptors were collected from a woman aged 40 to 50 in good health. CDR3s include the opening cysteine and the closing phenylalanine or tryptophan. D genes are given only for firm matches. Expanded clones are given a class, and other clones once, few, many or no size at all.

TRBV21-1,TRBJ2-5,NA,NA,CASSTRRQGQETQYF
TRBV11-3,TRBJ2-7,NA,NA,CTSSAGTSYEQYF
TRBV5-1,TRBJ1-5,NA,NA,CASSLDLGVSVRNQPQHF
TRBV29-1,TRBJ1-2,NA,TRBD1,CSVGPGTDSNYGYTF
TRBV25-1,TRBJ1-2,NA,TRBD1,CASSELGQGGGGYTF
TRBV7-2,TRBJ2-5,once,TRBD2,CASSLEFTSGGATETQYF
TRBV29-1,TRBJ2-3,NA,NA,CSVGSSTDTQYF
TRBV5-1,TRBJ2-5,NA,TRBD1,CASSPGQADQETQYF
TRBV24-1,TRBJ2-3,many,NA,CATSDLKSAGPGDTQYF
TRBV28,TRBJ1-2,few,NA,CASSLPSGYTF
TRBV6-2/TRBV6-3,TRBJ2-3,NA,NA,CASSMQTLRTDTQYF
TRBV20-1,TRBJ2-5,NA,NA,CSAAGNQETQYF
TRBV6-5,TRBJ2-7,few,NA,CASSYDSLSEQYF
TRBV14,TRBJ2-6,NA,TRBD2,CASSQGGSTLAGGSSGANVLTF
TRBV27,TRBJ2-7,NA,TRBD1,CASSPLRDRDHEQYF
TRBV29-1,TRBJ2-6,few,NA,CSVEGVGMANVLTF
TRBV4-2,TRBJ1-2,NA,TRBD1,CASSQVDRAEGYTF
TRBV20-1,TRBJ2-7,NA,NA,CSARLPSGANSYEQYF
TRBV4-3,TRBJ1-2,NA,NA,CASSQTGSDANYGYTF
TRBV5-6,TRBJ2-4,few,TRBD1,CASSFYRDRALQYF
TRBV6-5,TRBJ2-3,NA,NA,CASSYAHRTDTQYF
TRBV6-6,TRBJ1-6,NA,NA,CASSYSGGALPSPLHF
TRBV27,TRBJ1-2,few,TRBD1,CASSPDRDFFYGYTF
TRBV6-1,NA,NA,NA,CASSEYSRASRSYEQYF
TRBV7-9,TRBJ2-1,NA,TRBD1,CASSSGTGGAAYNEQFF
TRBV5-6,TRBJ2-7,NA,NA,CASHHPPKGRVYEQYF
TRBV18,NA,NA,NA,CASSPPTELYEQYF
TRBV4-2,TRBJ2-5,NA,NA,CAGSQSKGGGETQYF
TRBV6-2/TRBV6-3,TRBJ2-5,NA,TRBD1,CASSYMRQGGETQYF
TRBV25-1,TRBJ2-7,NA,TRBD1,CASSDAGTGAYEQYF
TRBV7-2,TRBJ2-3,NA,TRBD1,CASSQQGMKVDTQYF
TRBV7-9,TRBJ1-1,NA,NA,CASSPGLPGAEAFF
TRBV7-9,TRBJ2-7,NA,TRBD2,CASSSISGTSRHEQYF
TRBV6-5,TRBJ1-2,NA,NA,CASTTGTAYGYTF